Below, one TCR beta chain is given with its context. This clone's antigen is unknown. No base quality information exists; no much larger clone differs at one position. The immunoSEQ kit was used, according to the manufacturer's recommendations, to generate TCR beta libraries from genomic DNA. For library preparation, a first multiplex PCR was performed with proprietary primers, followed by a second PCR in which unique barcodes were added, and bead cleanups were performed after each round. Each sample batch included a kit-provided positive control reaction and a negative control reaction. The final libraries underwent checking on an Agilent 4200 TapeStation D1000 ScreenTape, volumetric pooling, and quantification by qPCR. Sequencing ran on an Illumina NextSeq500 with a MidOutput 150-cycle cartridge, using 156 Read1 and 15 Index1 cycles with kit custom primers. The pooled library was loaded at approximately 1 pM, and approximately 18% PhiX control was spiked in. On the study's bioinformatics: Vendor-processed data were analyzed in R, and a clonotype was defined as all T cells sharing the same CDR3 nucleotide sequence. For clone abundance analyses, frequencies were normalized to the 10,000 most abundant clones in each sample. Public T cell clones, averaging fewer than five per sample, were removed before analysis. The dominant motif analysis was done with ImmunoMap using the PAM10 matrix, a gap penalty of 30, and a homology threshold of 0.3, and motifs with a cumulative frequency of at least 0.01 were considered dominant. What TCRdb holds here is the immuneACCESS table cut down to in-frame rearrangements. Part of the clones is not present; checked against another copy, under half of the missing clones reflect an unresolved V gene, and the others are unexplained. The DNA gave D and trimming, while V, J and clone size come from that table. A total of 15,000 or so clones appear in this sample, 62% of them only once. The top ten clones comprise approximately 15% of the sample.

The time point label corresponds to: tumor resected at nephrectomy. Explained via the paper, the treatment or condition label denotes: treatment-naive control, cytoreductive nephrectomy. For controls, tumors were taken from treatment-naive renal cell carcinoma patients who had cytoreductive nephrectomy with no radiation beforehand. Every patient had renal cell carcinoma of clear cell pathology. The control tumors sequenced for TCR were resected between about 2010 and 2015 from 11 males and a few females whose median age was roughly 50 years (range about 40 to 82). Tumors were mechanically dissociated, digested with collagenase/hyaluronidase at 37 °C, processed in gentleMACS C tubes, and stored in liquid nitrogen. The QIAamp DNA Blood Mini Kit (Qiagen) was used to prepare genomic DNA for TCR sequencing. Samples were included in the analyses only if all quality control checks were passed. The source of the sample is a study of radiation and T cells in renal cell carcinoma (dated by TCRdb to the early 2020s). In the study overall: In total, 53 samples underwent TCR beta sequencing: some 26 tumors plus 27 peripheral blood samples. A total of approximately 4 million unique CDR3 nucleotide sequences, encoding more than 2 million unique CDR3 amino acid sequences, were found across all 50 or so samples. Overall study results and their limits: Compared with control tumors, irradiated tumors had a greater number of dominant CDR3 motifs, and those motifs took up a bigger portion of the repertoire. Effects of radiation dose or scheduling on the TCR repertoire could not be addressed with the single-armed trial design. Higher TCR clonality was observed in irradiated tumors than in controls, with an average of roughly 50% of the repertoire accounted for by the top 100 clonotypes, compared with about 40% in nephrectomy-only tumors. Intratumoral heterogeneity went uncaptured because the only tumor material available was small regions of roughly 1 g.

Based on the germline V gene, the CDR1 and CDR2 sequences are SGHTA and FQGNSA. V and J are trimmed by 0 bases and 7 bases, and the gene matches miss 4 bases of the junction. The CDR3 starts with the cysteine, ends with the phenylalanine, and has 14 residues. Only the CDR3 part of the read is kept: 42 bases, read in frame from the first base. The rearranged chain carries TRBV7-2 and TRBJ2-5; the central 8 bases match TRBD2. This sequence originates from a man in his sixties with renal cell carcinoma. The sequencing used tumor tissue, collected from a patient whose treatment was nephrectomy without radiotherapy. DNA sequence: TGTGCCAGCAGCTTAGCGCAACGGGGGGGGACCCAGTACTTC. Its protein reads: CASSLAQRGGTQYF. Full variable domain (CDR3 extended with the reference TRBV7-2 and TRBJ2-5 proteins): GAGVSQSPSNKVTEKGKDVELRCDPISGHTALYWYRQSLGQGLEFLIYFQGNSAPDKSGLPSDRFSAERTGGSVSTLTIQRTQQEDSAVYLCASSLAQRGGTQYFGPGTRLLVL.